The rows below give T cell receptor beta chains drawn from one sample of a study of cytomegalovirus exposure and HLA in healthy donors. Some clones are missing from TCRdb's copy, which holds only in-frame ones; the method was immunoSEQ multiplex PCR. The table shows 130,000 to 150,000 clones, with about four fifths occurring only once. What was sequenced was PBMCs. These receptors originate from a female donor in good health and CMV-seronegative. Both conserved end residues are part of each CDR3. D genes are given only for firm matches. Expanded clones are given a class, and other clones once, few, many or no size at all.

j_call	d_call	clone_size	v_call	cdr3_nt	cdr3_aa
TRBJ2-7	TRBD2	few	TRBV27	TGTGCCAGCAGACCGCGGGGGGGGCGGAGAGAGCAGTACTTC	CASRPRGGRREQYF
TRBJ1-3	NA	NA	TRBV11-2	TGTGCCAGCAGCTTAGGCTGGGGCGGAACCTCTGGAAACACCATATATTTT	CASSLGWGGTSGNTIYF
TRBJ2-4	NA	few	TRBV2	TGTGCCAGCATAGTGTATAACATTCAGTACTTC	CASIVYNIQYF
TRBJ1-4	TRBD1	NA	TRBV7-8	TGTGCCAGCCGGACAGGGGGAGCCTTCTCTGAAAAACTGTTTTTT	CASRTGGAFSEKLFF
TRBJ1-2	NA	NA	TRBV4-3	TGCGCCAGCAGCCAAGATCTGGGACACCGCTATGGCTACACCTTC	CASSQDLGHRYGYTF
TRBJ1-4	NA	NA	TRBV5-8	TGTGCCAGCAGCTTGGTCGGAGGGTTGACGTTTTTT	CASSLVGGLTFF
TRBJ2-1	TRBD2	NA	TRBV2	TGTGCCAGCATACTTAAGACTAGCCGATCCTACAATGAGCAGTTCTTC	CASILKTSRSYNEQFF
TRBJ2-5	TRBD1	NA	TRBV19	TGTGCCAGTAGTCCTCGAAGGGGTCAAGGGGGCCGGACCCAGTACTTC	CASSPRRGQGGRTQYF
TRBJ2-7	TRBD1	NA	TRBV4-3	TGCGCCAGCAGCCATTACAGACAGGGCGCCTACGAGCAGTACTTC	CASSHYRQGAYEQYF
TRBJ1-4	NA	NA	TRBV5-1	TGCGCCAGCAGCTTGGAGTCGCACAGTAATGAAAAACTGTTTTTT	CASSLESHSNEKLFF
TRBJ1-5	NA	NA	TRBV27	TGTGCCAGCAATATACAGGGCCCTGGTCAGCCCCAGCATTTT	CASNIQGPGQPQHF
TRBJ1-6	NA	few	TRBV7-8	TGTGCCAGCAGCTTTAATAATTCACCCCTCCACTTT	CASSFNNSPLHF
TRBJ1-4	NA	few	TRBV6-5	TGTGCCAGCAGTTACGGGGGAGGCAATGAAAAACTGTTTTTT	CASSYGGGNEKLFF
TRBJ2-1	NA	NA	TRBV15	TGTGCCACCAGCAGAGATCCGGGCGGGGCACTTCAGTTCTTC	CATSRDPGGALQFF
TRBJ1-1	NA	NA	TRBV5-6	TGTGCCAGCAGCTGGGATACAGGGAATAGGAACACTGAAGCTTTCTTT	CASSWDTGNRNTEAFF
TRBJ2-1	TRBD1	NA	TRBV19	TGTGCCAGTAGAGGGACAGGGGAGCCCTACAATGAGCAGTTCTTC	CASRGTGEPYNEQFF
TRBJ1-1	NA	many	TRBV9	TGTGCCAGCAGCCTCCGAGACAGAGACACTGAAGCTTTCTTT	CASSLRDRDTEAFF
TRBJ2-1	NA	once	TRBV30	TGTGCCTGGACCGCTGGACAGCCATACAATGAGCAGTTCTTC	CAWTAGQPYNEQFF
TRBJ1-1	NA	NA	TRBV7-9	TGTGCCAGCAGCCTAAACCGGGACACTGAAGCTTTCTTT	CASSLNRDTEAFF
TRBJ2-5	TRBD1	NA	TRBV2	TGTGCCAGCCGTAAACGGACAGGGAGAATCCAGTACTTC	CASRKRTGRIQYF
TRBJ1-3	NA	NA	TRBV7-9	TGTGCCAGCAGCTTAAACGGGATCGGAAACACCATATATTTT	CASSLNGIGNTIYF
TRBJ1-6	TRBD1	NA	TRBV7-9	TGTGCCAGCAACCCAACGGAGGGGGCTGACTCACCCCTCCACTTT	CASNPTEGADSPLHF
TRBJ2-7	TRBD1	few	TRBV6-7	TGTGCCAGCAGTTACCGTGGGACAGGGGCGGTGGACGAGCAGTACTTC	CASSYRGTGAVDEQYF
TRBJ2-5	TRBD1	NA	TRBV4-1	TGCGCCAGCAGCCAAGACGGGACAGGGGAAGAGACCCAGTACTTC	CASSQDGTGEETQYF
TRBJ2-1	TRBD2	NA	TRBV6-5	TGTGCCAGCCAGCGGGGGGCCCCCTACAATGAGCAGTTCTTC	CASQRGAPYNEQFF
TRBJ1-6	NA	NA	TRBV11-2	TGTGCCAGCAGCACCGCCCGAGGGAATCAGTCACCCCTCCACTTT	CASSTARGNQSPLHF
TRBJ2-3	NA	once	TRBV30	TGTGCCTGGAGCTCCTCGCTAGGTACGCAGTATTTT	CAWSSSLGTQYF
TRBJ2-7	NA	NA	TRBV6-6	TGTGCCAGCAGTTACAGTGACACCTCCTACGAGCAGTACTTC	CASSYSDTSYEQYF
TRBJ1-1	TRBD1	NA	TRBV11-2	TGTGCCAGCAGCTTCGGCAGGGGGTCCACTGAAGCTTTCTTT	CASSFGRGSTEAFF
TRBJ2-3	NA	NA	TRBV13	TGTGCCAGCCAACTGCGGATGAGCACAGATACGCAGTATTTT	CASQLRMSTDTQYF
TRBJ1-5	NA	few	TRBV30	TGTGCCTGGAGTGTACTAGGGCAGGGCAATCAGCCCCAGCATTTT	CAWSVLGQGNQPQHF
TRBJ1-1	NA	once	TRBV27	TGTGCCAGCAGTTTTCTTCCCCCGCGGGAAACTGAAGCTTTCTTT	CASSFLPPRETEAFF
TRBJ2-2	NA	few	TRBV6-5	TGTGCCAGCAGTTACGACCGGTCTACGGGCACCGGGGAGCTGTTTTTT	CASSYDRSTGTGELFF
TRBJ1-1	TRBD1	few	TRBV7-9	TGTGCCAGCAGCACATACAGGGGCGGCACTGAAGCTTTCTTT	CASSTYRGGTEAFF
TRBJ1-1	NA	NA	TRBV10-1	TGCGCCAGCAGTGACGGGTCGAACACTGAAGCTTTCTTT	CASSDGSNTEAFF
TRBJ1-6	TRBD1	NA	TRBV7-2	TGTGCCAGCAGCTTATACGGGACAGATTCACCCCTCCACTTT	CASSLYGTDSPLHF
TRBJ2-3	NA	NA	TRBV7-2	TGTGCCAGCAGCTTAGGATCGCTAGCCAACACAGATACGCAGTATTTT	CASSLGSLANTDTQYF
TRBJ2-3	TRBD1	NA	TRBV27	TGTGCCAGCAGTCCGACAGGGGTAGATACGCAGTATTTT	CASSPTGVDTQYF
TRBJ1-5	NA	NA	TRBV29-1	TGCAGCGTTGTTAGGGGGGGCGCAACGAGTGGCAATCAGCCCCAGCATTTT	CSVVRGGATSGNQPQHF
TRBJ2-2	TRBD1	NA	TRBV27	TGTGCCAGCAGTTATACAGGGGTAGGTGGGGAGCTGTTTTTT	CASSYTGVGGELFF
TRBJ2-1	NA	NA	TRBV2	TGTGCCAGCAGTGAAGCGTACCCCGGAGGGCCCCTGAATGAGCAGTTCTTC	CASSEAYPGGPLNEQFF
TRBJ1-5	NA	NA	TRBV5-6	TGTGCCAGCAGCTTGGGTGGACAAGGGGCCCCTAATCAGCCCCAGCATTTT	CASSLGGQGAPNQPQHF
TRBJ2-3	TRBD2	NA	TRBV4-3	TGCGCCAGCAGCCAAGATATGACTAGCGGATACACACACACAGATACGCAGTATTTT	CASSQDMTSGYTHTDTQYF
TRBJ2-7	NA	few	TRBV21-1	TGTGCCAGCAGCAAAAGGGACAGTTCCAGGTACGAGCAGTACTTC	CASSKRDSSRYEQYF
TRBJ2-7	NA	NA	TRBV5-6	TGTGCCAGCAGCTTAGGGGGAAATGTGAGGAAGCAGTACTTC	CASSLGGNVRKQYF
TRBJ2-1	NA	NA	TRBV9	TGTGCCAGCAGCGTAGCCGGTACTCCCTACAATGAGCAGTTCTTC	CASSVAGTPYNEQFF
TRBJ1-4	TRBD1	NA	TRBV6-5	TGTGCCAGCAGAGATAGGGGGCGCGGGAATGAAAAACTGTTTTTT	CASRDRGRGNEKLFF
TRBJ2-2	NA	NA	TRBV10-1	TGCGCCAGCACCACGGGGGGCGAGGACACCGGGGAGCTGTTTTTT	CASTTGGEDTGELFF
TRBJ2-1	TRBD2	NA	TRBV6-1	TGTGCCAGCAGTCCCGGGACTAGCAGATACAATGAGCAGTTCTTC	CASSPGTSRYNEQFF
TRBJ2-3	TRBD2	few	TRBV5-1	TGCGCCAGCAGCCCCCAGCGGGGAGGGACAGATACGCAGTATTTT	CASSPQRGGTDTQYF